The 6 T cell receptor beta chains below were found in one sample sequenced in a study of blood T cells in healthy people across ages. Sample-barcoded 5' priming and a J-beta primer mix drove a second PCR of roughly 7 to 11 cycles. TCRdb analysed the 5' RACE reads with MiXCR anew, one entry per CDR3 protein. Seen here are about 830,000 distinct CDR3 sequences, around 62% observed once, and the top ten hold 25% to 35%. The sequenced material came from blood. The receptor set was obtained from a young man in good health.

Written as DNA, the CDR3 is TGCAGTGCTAGAGCCTCAGCTCCTAGCGGGGGGCGGAGCTCCTACAATGAGCAGTTCTTC. This sequence encodes CSARASAPSGGRSSYNEQFF. This chain uses TRBV20-1 with TRBJ2-1; 11 nucleotides agree with TRBD2. After removal of 1 base from V and 0 bases from J, the junction contained 14 bases not matched to a gene. Germline assignment: CDR1 DFQATT and CDR2 SNEGSKA (reference sequence). The CDR3 runs 20 residues.

The chain employs TRBV25-1 and TRBJ1-1, with TRBD1 matching over 8 bases. Losses at the gene ends were 2 bases for V and 2 bases for J; bases not matched to a gene: 1. The CDR3 is made up of 14 amino acids. Germline V gives CDR1 MGHDK, CDR2 SYGVNS. Here the CDR3 reads CASSEGQGNTEAFF. Here the CDR3 DNA reads TGTGCCAGCAGTGAAGGACAGGGTAACACTGAAGCTTTCTTT.

This clonotype has more than one count but fewer than ten. J is TRBJ2-3 and V is TRBV29-1; 10 bases fit TRBD2. The germline V gene encodes CDR1 SQVTM and CDR2 ANQGSEA. The trim removed 1 base at V and 0 bases at J, leaving 10 bases unmatched. The CDR3 spans 18 residues. This CDR3 is CSVEGTSGSRTSTDTQYF. Written as DNA, the CDR3 is TGCAGCGTTGAAGGGACTAGCGGATCCCGAACTAGCACAGATACGCAGTATTTT.

The V and J genes are TRBV27 and TRBJ2-5; tentative D call: TRBD1 (6 bases). The V gene's germline CDR1 is MNHEY and CDR2 SMNVEV (reference sequence). The CDR3 has 12 residues. The germline V and J ends were trimmed by 6 bases and 5 bases, with 10 bases remaining between them. CDR3 DNA: TGTGCCAGCAGCGATACAGGGGAGACCCAGTACTTC. Protein sequence: CASSDTGETQYF.

The sample holds a few counts of this clonotype. The chain uses TRBV12-3 or TRBV12-4 and TRBJ2-1; no firm D call. The CDR3 has 12 amino acids. V was shortened by 8 bases and J by 8 bases, with 13 bases between the two germline ends. CDR3 coding DNA: TGTGCCAGCTGTTCTAGGGCTGATGAGCAGTTCTTC. This sequence encodes CASCSRADEQFF.

This sequence joins TRBV6-2 or TRBV6-3 and TRBJ2-1; tentatively, D is TRBD1 (5 bases). Germline V gene lookup returns CDR1 MNHEY and CDR2 SVGEGT. The CDR3 sequence is 14 residues long. V shed 1 base and J shed 10 bases, with 14 bases lying between them. DNA for the CDR3: TGTGCCAGCAGTTACTGGCAGGGTGGTGGCGAGCAGTTCTTC. Residues: CASSYWQGGGEQFF.